These 21 T cell receptor beta chains were sequenced from one sample in a study of T-cell reconstitution after alpha-beta-depleted transplantation in children. Construction of the TCRbeta library involved unique molecular identifiers. TCRdb re-called the PCR reads with MiXCR, one entry per CDR3 protein. The sample lists 230,000 or so distinct CDR3 sequences, about 12% occurring once. The material was PBMCs from the stem cell graft donor, obtained from the stem cell graft. The receptors were gathered from a human donor who donated a stem cell graft to a child with acute lymphoblastic leukemia.

This clonotype was observed at least ten times. The chain couples TRBV6-5 to TRBJ1-4, with D perhaps matching TRBD1 (5 bases). Germline lookup yields CDR1 MNHEY and CDR2 SVGAGI. V gave up 2 bases and J gave up 8 bases, with 15 bases separating them. The CDR3 covers 15 residues. CDR3 sequence (DNA): TGTGCCAGCAGTTACCGGGGGGTTGGGAAGGAAAAACTGTTTTTT. Protein: CASSYRGVGKEKLFF.

The table lists this clonotype with many counts. The V and J genes are TRBV6-5 and TRBJ2-7, with unresolved D. The CDR3 length is 14 residues. The germline V gene encodes CDR1 MNHEY and CDR2 SVGAGI. The V end was cut by 0 bases, the J end by 6 bases, with 12 bases between. The CDR3 bases are TGTGCCAGCAGTTACTCGGCTGAGGTAGGCGAGCAGTACTTC. This translates into CASSYSAEVGEQYF.

This clonotype was recorded at least ten times. The rearrangement joins TRBV12-3 or TRBV12-4 to TRBJ2-2; D not certain. The CDR3 totals 15 residues. Trimming took off 6 bases at V and 6 bases at J, with 17 bases between the two ends. CDR3 sequence: CASSRDRLSPGELFF. Here the CDR3 DNA reads TGTGCCAGCAGCCGCGACCGACTTTCTCCCGGGGAGCTGTTTTTT.

This clonotype came up a few times. The chain has TRBV7-2 and TRBJ2-7; TRBD1 might be the D (8 bases). V lost 6 bases, J lost 2 bases, and 14 bases lay in between. Germline assignment: CDR1 SGHTA and CDR2 FQGNSA. The CDR3 consists of 14 residues. CDR3: CASRNTGGAYEQYF. The CDR3 nucleotides are TGTGCCAGCAGGAACACAGGGGGGGCCTACGAGCAGTACTTC.

This clonotype was observed many times. V usage is TRBV12-3 or TRBV12-4 and J usage is TRBJ2-3; TRBD2 aligns across 10 bases. The length of the CDR3 is 15 residues. V shed 4 bases and J 2 bases; nucleotides not matched to a gene: 3. CDR3 coding DNA: TGTGCCAGCAGTTGGACTAGCGGACCCACAGATACGCAGTATTTT. Translating it yields CASSWTSGPTDTQYF.

This clonotype was observed a few times. The rearrangement links TRBV9 to TRBJ1-2, with 7 bases matching TRBD1. V trimming: 3 bases; J trimming: 8 bases; junction bases outside the gene matches: 13. The germline V gene has CDR1 SGDLS and CDR2 YYNGEE. The CDR3 runs to 15 residues. CDR3: CASSAVGQVRGGYTF. As DNA, the CDR3 is TGTGCCAGCAGCGCTGTCGGACAGGTCCGGGGAGGCTACACCTTC.

As for this clonotype: Given a much more abundant clone one base away, this may be a read error. The J gene is TRBJ2-3, the V gene TRBV24-1, with a weak D call TRBD2 (5 bases). From germline, CDR1 is KGHDR and CDR2 SFDVKD. The CDR3 sequence is 17 residues long. The germline V and J ends were trimmed by 1 base and 1 base, with 14 bases remaining between them. The CDR3 region is CATSDFRSSRRTDTQYF. CDR3 nucleotide sequence: TGTGCCACCAGTGATTTCCGGTCTAGCAGACGCACAGATACGCAGTATTTT.

This clonotype came up many times. The J gene is TRBJ2-7, the V gene TRBV5-6; D is possibly TRBD2 (5 bases). Between the trimmed V and J ends, which lost 3 bases and 1 base, there was a span of 11 bases. Germline V gene sequence: CDR1 SGHDT, CDR2 YYEEEE. The CDR3 totals 14 residues. The DNA for the CDR3 is TGTGCCAGCAGCTCGGAGGACGGATCCTACGAGCAGTACTTC. This gives the protein CASSSEDGSYEQYF.

This clonotype was found many times. V gene TRBV10-3 combines with J gene TRBJ1-5, with D possibly being TRBD1 (6 bases). This CDR3 contains 15 residues. The V and J ends lost 3 bases and 5 bases respectively, with 14 bases between them. CDR1 is ENHRY, CDR2 SYGVKD, per germline. The CDR3 DNA reads as TGTGCCATCAGTGACCTTACAGGGATCCATCAGCCCCAGCATTTT. Its protein is CAISDLTGIHQPQHF.

Concerning this clonotype: A much larger clone differs from this one at a single base, so this may be a read error. The V call is TRBV28, the J call TRBJ1-1; D is unclear. Per the germline V gene, CDR1 is MDHEN and CDR2 is SYDVKM. The V gene lost 8 bases and the J gene lost 6 bases, with 13 bases spanning the gap. This CDR3 has 12 amino acids. CDR3 sequence (DNA): TGTGCCAGCGCCTCCCCGGGCCCTGAAGCTTTCTTT. This gives the protein CASASPGPEAFF.

This clonotype was observed many times. The chain carries TRBV6-2 or TRBV6-3 and TRBJ2-7; TRBD2 matches 11 bases. J lost 0 bases, V lost 2 bases, and 6 bases had no gene match. This CDR3 comprises 17 residues. CDR1 is MNHEY, CDR2 SVGEGT, per germline. CDR3 residues: CASSYRLAGHNSYEQYF. In DNA, the CDR3 is TGTGCCAGCAGTTACCGACTAGCGGGGCATAACTCCTACGAGCAGTACTTC.

This clonotype was seen repeatedly, ten times or more. The chain uses TRBV4-2 and TRBJ2-2, with D uncertain. The CDR3 sequence is 14 residues long. CDR1 is LGHNA and CDR2 is YNFKEQ in the germline V gene. The ends were cut back, 0 bases at V and 6 bases at J, with 8 bases in the middle. The CDR3 protein is CASSQDRVPGELFF. The CDR3 DNA reads TGTGCCAGCAGCCAAGATCGGGTACCCGGGGAGCTGTTTTTT.

This clonotype was counted ten times or more. In DNA form, the CDR3 reads TGTGCCACCAGTGACCCGTATCGAGTGGGAAGCGGGAGTTACTACAATGAGCAGTTCTTC. As protein: CATSDPYRVGSGSYYNEQFF. The chain couples TRBV24-1 to TRBJ2-1, with 8 bases that match TRBD2. V shed 4 bases and J 3 bases; nucleotides not matched to a gene: 19. The CDR3 runs to 20 residues. The germline CDR1 and CDR2 sequences are KGHDR and SFDVKD.

This clonotype was counted ten times or more. The rearrangement joins TRBV20-1 to TRBJ2-1; D may be TRBD2 (6 bases). The germline CDR1 and CDR2 sequences are DFQATT and SNEGSKA (reference sequence). The CDR3 covers 12 residues. V was clipped by 7 bases and J by 9 bases, with 16 bases between them. The CDR3 here is CSVLARGSEQFF. CDR3 bases: TGCAGTGTGCTCGCGCGGGGCTCTGAGCAGTTCTTC.

There are many counts of this clonotype. The chain recombines TRBV7-3 with TRBJ2-2; weak D call: TRBD2 (5 bases). This CDR3 contains 14 residues. The V gene lost 1 base and the J gene lost 4 bases, with 7 bases spanning the gap. Germline CDR1 reads SGHTA; CDR2 reads FQGTGA. CDR3 sequence reads: CASSLMGVTGELFF. The CDR3 nucleotides read TGTGCCAGCAGCTTAATGGGAGTCACCGGGGAGCTGTTTTTT.

This clonotype has ten or more counts. The gene calls are TRBV9 and TRBJ2-7, with 7 nucleotides matching TRBD1. V was pared by 0 bases and J by 5 bases, with 8 bases of the junction left unmatched. The germline V gene has CDR1 SGDLS and CDR2 YYNGEE. This CDR3 has 15 amino acids. For the CDR3, the DNA is TGTGCCAGCAGCGTAGACGGGACAGCGCATAACGAGCAGTACTTC. Protein sequence: CASSVDGTAHNEQYF.

In its sample, this clonotype was seen many times. The J gene is TRBJ2-2, the V gene TRBV7-9; the match to TRBD2 covers 13 bases. CDR1 is SEHNR, CDR2 FQNEAQ, per germline (reference sequence). Germline trimming cut 4 bases from V and 5 bases from J; bases unmatched to any gene: 7. This CDR3 has 17 amino acids. CDR3 DNA: TGTGCCAGCAGCTCCCCCCGGACTAGCGGGAGAACCGGGGAGCTGTTTTTT. Amino acids: CASSSPRTSGRTGELFF.

Ten or more counts support this clonotype. V gene TRBV7-9 combines with J gene TRBJ2-7, with D perhaps TRBD1 (5 bases). Per germline, CDR1 SEHNR and CDR2 FQNEAQ (reference sequence). The CDR3 extends over 14 amino acids. V lost 1 base and J lost 7, with 14 bases in between. The CDR3 sequence is CASSLGARAVEQYF. The CDR3 region has the DNA TGTGCCAGCAGCTTAGGTGCCAGGGCAGTGGAGCAGTACTTC.

This clonotype showed up many times. V is TRBV28 and J is TRBJ1-2; D is perhaps TRBD1 (5 bases). CDR3 size: 12 residues. The germline V and J ends were trimmed by 9 bases and 8 bases, with 16 bases remaining between them. Germline V gene lookup returns CDR1 MDHEN and CDR2 SYDVKM. The CDR3 bases are TGTGCCAGTATCGGGACTCGCGTAGGCTACACCTTC. It codes for CASIGTRVGYTF.

The sample holds many counts of this clonotype. The rearrangement uses TRBV20-1 and TRBJ1-1, with no clear D. CDR3 length: 12 residues. Germline loops: CDR1 DFQATT, CDR2 SNEGSKA (reference sequence). Deletions cut 6 bases from V and 0 bases from J, with 8 bases between. CDR3 sequence: CSARELNTEAFF. In DNA, the CDR3 is TGCAGTGCACGCGAGCTGAACACTGAAGCTTTCTTT.

This clonotype was counted at least ten times. CDR3 in DNA: TGTGCCAGTAGGAACCTGAAAGGACAGGGGTCTTATGGCTACACCTTC. Amino acids: CASRNLKGQGSYGYTF. The gene calls are TRBV19 and TRBJ1-2, with 9 bases that match TRBD1. The V gene end was trimmed by 6 bases and the J gene end by 5 bases; junction bases not matched to a gene: 13. CDR1 is LNHDA and CDR2 is SQIVND in the germline V gene (reference sequence). This CDR3 region has 16 residues.